This T cell receptor (beta chain) comes out of a study of T cell repertoires in cytomegalovirus infection. The wider study: In the study, CMV epitopes included recently identified HLA-C-restricted and well-studied HLA-B-restricted ones. Signatures in public TCR beta sequences pointed to both CMV infection and matching HLA type.

TCRdb passed the reads through MiXCR, listing each CDR3 protein once. The table lists roughly 500,000 distinct CDR3 sequences, about 42% of them singletons. In germline, CDR1 is SGHAT, CDR2 FQDESV (reference sequence). The V gene end was trimmed by 3 bases and the J gene end by 9 bases; junction bases not matched to a gene: 6. This CDR3 has 16 amino acids. A note on this clonotype: The target antigen is unknown.

This chain connects TRBV11-1 to TRBJ1-6, with TRBD1 matching over 12 bases. The sample in question was cultured PBMCs, obtained from culture after CMV antigen stimulation. The TCR originated in a human donor in good health (CMV status not recorded). Some clones in this sample may be carry-over from other donors' samples. This CDR3 reads CASSFRDRGRSSPLHF. DNA of the CDR3: TGTGCCAGCAGCTTCCGGGACAGGGGGCGAAGTTCACCCCTCCACTTT.